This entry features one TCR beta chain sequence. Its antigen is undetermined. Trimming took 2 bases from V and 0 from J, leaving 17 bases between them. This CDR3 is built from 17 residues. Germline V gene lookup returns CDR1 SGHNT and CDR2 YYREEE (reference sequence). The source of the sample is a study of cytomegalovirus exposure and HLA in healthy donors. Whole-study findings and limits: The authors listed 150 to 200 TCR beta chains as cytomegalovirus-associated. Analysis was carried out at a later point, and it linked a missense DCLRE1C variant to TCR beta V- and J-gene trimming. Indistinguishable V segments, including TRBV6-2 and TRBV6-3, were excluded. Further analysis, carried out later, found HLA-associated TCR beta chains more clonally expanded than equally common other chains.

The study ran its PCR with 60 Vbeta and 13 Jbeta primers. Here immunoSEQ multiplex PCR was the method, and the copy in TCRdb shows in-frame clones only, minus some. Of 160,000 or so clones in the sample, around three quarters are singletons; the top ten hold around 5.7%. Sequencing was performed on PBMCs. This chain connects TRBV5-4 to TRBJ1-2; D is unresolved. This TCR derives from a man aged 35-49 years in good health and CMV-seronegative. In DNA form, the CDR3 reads TGTGCCAGCAGCTTTTTACCCGGCAGGTTTACTAACTATGGCTACACCTTC. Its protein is CASSFLPGRFTNYGYTF.